This TCR beta chain was identified during a study of blood T cell repertoires in COVID-19. About the research overall: Acute-phase and convalescent COVID-19 samples originated in the United States, Italy and Spain. Nucleic acid was either cDNA or gDNA, and it came from T cells, B-cell-depleted T cells, or PBMCs.

This table comes from immunoSEQ multiplex PCR, and its TCRdb copy is limited to in-frame clones, with some not included. The table records roughly 120,000 clones, over 65% of them present only once. With 9 bases clipped from V and 6 bases from J, the junction kept 10 bases outside the gene matches. Germline CDR1 is MGHDK and CDR2 is SYGVNS. This CDR3 is 13 amino acids long. The sequence was obtained from a man aged 55 to 70 with acute or convalescent COVID-19. Sequencing was carried out using peripheral blood. The V gene is TRBV25-1, the J gene TRBJ2-7; 8 positions match TRBD2. The CDR3 DNA sequence: TGTGCCAGTGATTCGGGGGGGAGTGTCGAGCAGTACTTC. Its translation: CASDSGGSVEQYF.